Listed here are 26 T cell receptor beta chains from one sample, sequenced in a study of shared clonotypes between healthy human individuals. Cells designated naive CD8 were CD45RO-negative and were positively selected for CCR7, with terminally differentiated effector memory CD45RA+ cells excluded. Generated by immunoSEQ multiplex PCR, the TCRdb table keeps only in-frame clones and is missing some. Of approximately 840,000 clones in the sample, about 96% were seen once. The source material was naive CD8+ T cells sorted from blood. The receptors stem from a man aged 30 to 39 in good health.

The chain recombines TRBV27 with TRBJ1-4; maybe TRBD1 (5 bases). The CDR3 runs 15 residues. V was cut by 6 bases and J by 0 bases, with 11 bases left in between. Looked up from germline, CDR1 is MNHEY and CDR2 is SMNVEV (reference sequence). The CDR3 sequence: CASSHRQPTNEKLFF. DNA for the CDR3: TGTGCCAGCAGCCACAGACAGCCAACTAATGAAAAACTGTTTTTT. Full variable domain (missing parts from reference TRBV27 and TRBJ1-4): EAQVTQNPRYLITVTGKKLTVTCSQNMNHEYMSWYRQDPGLGLRQIYYSMNVEVTDKGDVPEGYKVSRKEKRNFPLILESPSPNQTSLYFCASSHRQPTNEKLFFGSGTQLSVL.

CDR3 protein: CASSLEGGTDTQYF. The DNA of the CDR3 is TGTGCCAGCAGCTTGGAGGGGGGCACAGATACGCAGTATTTT. The chain recombines TRBV5-4 with TRBJ2-3, with a weak D call TRBD1 (6 bases). Trimming shortened V by 0 bases and J by 1 base, and 6 bases separated the two germline ends. The CDR3 totals 14 residues. Germline CDR1 and CDR2: SGHNT and YYREEE (reference sequence). Supplemented by reference TRBV5-4 and TRBJ2-3, the full variable domain reads ETGVTQSPTHLIKTRGQQVTLRCSSQSGHNTVSWYQQALGQGPQFIFQYYREEENGRGNFPPRFSGLQFPNYSSELNVNALELDDSALYLCASSLEGGTDTQYFGPGTRLTVL.

J is TRBJ2-5 and V is TRBV6-6, with D unresolved. V lost 5 bases to trimming and J lost 1 base, with 11 bases between them. CDR1 MNHNY and CDR2 SVGAGI come from the germline V gene (reference sequence). This CDR3 contains 14 residues. CDR3 nucleotide sequence: TGTGCCAGCAGTCCTTGGCGGAGCCAAGAGACCCAGTACTTC. It specifies CASSPWRSQETQYF.

The chain combines TRBV27 with TRBJ1-4; D may be TRBD1 (6 bases). Trimming took 6 bases from V and 4 from J, leaving 12 bases between them. There are 14 residues in the CDR3. Per the germline V gene, CDR1 is MNHEY and CDR2 is SMNVEV (reference sequence). CDR3 amino acids: CASSRRGLNEKLFF. The DNA for the CDR3 is TGTGCCAGCAGCCGCAGGGGACTTAATGAAAAACTGTTTTTT.

This chain joins TRBV11-2 and TRBJ2-5, with a possible D match to TRBD2 (6 bases). Trimming left V 7 bases short and J 1 base short, with 16 bases between. This CDR3 has 15 residues. Germline CDR1 SGHAT, CDR2 FQNNGV. The CDR3 is CASTRTTGVQETQYF. The CDR3, as DNA: TGTGCCAGCACCCGGACCACGGGGGTCCAAGAGACCCAGTACTTC.

V and J are TRBV27 and TRBJ2-7; no reliable D call. V lost 7 bases, J lost 2 bases, and 6 bases lay in between. CDR3 length: 11 amino acids. From germline, CDR1 is MNHEY and CDR2 SMNVEV (reference sequence). In DNA, the CDR3 is TGTGCCAGCACAGGACCCTACGAGCAGTACTTC. As protein: CASTGPYEQYF.

The chain carries TRBV6-5 and TRBJ1-1, with 9 positions matching TRBD1. This CDR3 is built from 14 residues. The germline gives CDR1 MNHEY, CDR2 SVGAGI. Losses at the gene ends were 7 bases for V and 6 bases for J; bases not matched to a gene: 9. CDR3 nucleotides: TGTGCCAGCACCGGACAGGGGATCGGGTCTGAAGCTTTCTTT. It encodes CASTGQGIGSEAFF.

The CDR3: CASSQDPGRTEKLFF. The CDR3, as DNA: TGCGCCAGCAGCCAAGATCCGGGCCGGACTGAAAAACTGTTTTTT. The chain couples TRBV4-1 to TRBJ1-4; D remains ambiguous. The CDR3 spans 15 residues. The V gene lost 0 bases and the J gene lost 7 bases, with 12 bases spanning the gap. CDR1 is MGHRA, CDR2 YSYEKL, per germline.

The chain uses TRBV10-2 and TRBJ1-2; perhaps TRBD1 as D (5 bases). Germline V gives CDR1 WSHSY, CDR2 SAAADI. V was shortened by 4 bases and J by 4 bases, with 13 bases between the two germline ends. The CDR3 is 14 residues long. CDR3 in amino acids: CASSGGVSGYGYTF. Written as DNA, the CDR3 is TGCGCCAGCAGTGGAGGGGTGTCTGGCTATGGCTACACCTTC.

The count of this clone is one. As DNA, the CDR3 is TGTGCCAGCAGTGAGGGTAGCTCCTACAATGAGCAGTTCTTC. Its translation is CASSEGSSYNEQFF. This rearrangement joins TRBV25-1 to TRBJ2-1; no definite D call. V shed 3 bases and J shed 0 bases, with 6 bases lying between them. CDR1 and CDR2 from the germline V gene are MGHDK and SYGVNS. This CDR3 spans 14 amino acids.

To note about this clone: Other DNA variants within this sample encode the same CDR3. The gene calls are TRBV14 and TRBJ2-7, with TRBD2 matching 12 bases. Germline V CDR1 and CDR2: SGHDN, FVKESK. Germline trimming cut 1 base from V and 3 bases from J; bases unmatched to any gene: 1. CDR3 length equals 15 residues. CDR3 DNA: TGTGCCAGCAGCCAAGGACTAGCGGGAGTCTACGAGCAGTACTTC. Protein sequence: CASSQGLAGVYEQYF.

This clone showed up just once. The chain carries TRBV7-9 and TRBJ1-2, with D tentatively TRBD1 (5 bases). The germline V and J ends were trimmed by 5 bases and 4 bases, with 17 bases remaining between them. CDR3 length: 15 residues. Germline assignment: CDR1 SEHNR and CDR2 FQNEAQ (reference sequence). Written as DNA, the CDR3 is TGTGCCAGCAGCACGCTGCGGGGGGAGAGCTATGGCTACACCTTC. Its protein product is CASSTLRGESYGYTF.

The V and J genes are TRBV5-1 and TRBJ2-2; D is possibly TRBD2 (6 bases). V dropped 4 bases and J dropped 9 bases, with 10 bases sitting between them. CDR3 length equals 12 residues. CDR1 SGHRS and CDR2 YFSETQ come from the germline V gene. DNA of the CDR3: TGCGCCAGCAGCGTAAGCGGGCGGGAGCTGTTTTTT. This codes for CASSVSGRELFF.

The rearrangement joins TRBV27 to TRBJ2-5; 7 positions match TRBD1. Trimming cost V 2 bases and J 5 bases; bases outside gene matches: 5. In germline, CDR1 is MNHEY, CDR2 SMNVEV (reference sequence). The CDR3 is 14 amino acids. The CDR3: CASSLTGVEETQYF. Here the CDR3 DNA reads TGTGCCAGCAGTTTAACAGGGGTCGAGGAGACCCAGTACTTC.

The CDR3 DNA sequence: TGTGCCAGCAGCGACCCTACCTCCGGGACTATTCTCACAGATACGCAGTATTTT. This codes for CASSDPTSGTILTDTQYF. The V call is TRBV9, the J call TRBJ2-3, with 7 bases that match TRBD2. CDR1 SGDLS and CDR2 YYNGEE come from the germline V gene. This CDR3 contains 18 residues. With V trimmed by 3 bases and J by 2 bases, 15 bases remained unmatched.

Of note for this clone: This sample also contains other DNA sequences that code for the same CDR3. The chain carries TRBV2 and TRBJ2-5; no firm D call. Germline CDR1 and CDR2: SNHLY and FYNNEI. Deletions cut 8 bases from V and 5 bases from J, with 6 bases between. The CDR3 contains 10 residues. The chain's CDR3 is CASRKETQYF. CDR3 sequence (DNA): TGTGCCAGCCGGAAGGAGACCCAGTACTTC.

The chain combines TRBV7-9 with TRBJ2-5, with D possibly matching TRBD2 (6 bases). Germline CDR1 and CDR2: SEHNR and FQNEAQ (reference sequence). This CDR3 contains 15 residues. Trimming shortened V by 2 bases and J by 3 bases, and 13 bases separated the two germline ends. The CDR3 protein is CASSLRGGGEETQYF. Here the CDR3 DNA reads TGTGCCAGCAGCTTACGGGGAGGAGGGGAAGAGACCCAGTACTTC.

Concerning this clone: The same CDR3 is also encoded by other DNA sequences in this sample. The chain combines TRBV11-2 with TRBJ2-7; possibly TRBD2 for D (6 bases). The germline V and J ends were trimmed by 5 bases and 0 bases, with 11 bases remaining between them. Germline V lookup: CDR1 SGHAT, CDR2 FQNNGV. The CDR3 sequence is 14 residues long. CDR3 loop: CASSLTGSSYEQYF. Written as DNA, the CDR3 is TGTGCCAGCAGCCTCACCGGGAGCTCCTACGAGCAGTACTTC.

The chain has TRBV7-2 and TRBJ2-5, with 9 nucleotides matching TRBD1. The trim removed 2 bases at V and 2 bases at J, leaving 6 bases unmatched. Per the germline V gene, CDR1 is SGHTA and CDR2 is FQGNSA. The CDR3 extends over 16 amino acids. CDR3 loop: CASSLNGGQGQETQYF. DNA for the CDR3: TGTGCCAGCAGCTTAAATGGGGGACAGGGACAAGAGACCCAGTACTTC.

Only one count was recorded for this clone. The rearrangement links TRBV27 to TRBJ2-2; the D call may be TRBD1 or TRBD2 (7 bases each). Germline loops: CDR1 MNHEY, CDR2 SMNVEV (reference sequence). CDR3 length: 15 amino acids. Trimming shortened V by 4 bases and J by 5 bases, and 14 bases separated the two germline ends. The CDR3 coding sequence is TGTGCCAGCAGTTATACAGGGGAGGGGACCGGGGAGCTGTTTTTT. The encoded protein is CASSYTGEGTGELFF.

V gene TRBV27 combines with J gene TRBJ2-7; TRBD2 matches at 7 bases. With V trimmed by 2 bases and J by 6 bases, 7 bases remained unmatched. Germline assignment: CDR1 MNHEY and CDR2 SMNVEV (reference sequence). The CDR3 spans 14 residues. DNA for the CDR3: TGTGCCAGCAGTTTACGAGGGAGGGCCGGCGAGCAGTACTTC. Translation gives CASSLRGRAGEQYF.

The V call is TRBV29-1, the J call TRBJ2-5, with 9 bases that match TRBD1. Germline V gene data show CDR1 as SQVTM and CDR2 as ANQGSEA. The CDR3 is 13 amino acids. The ends lost 5 bases at V and 4 bases at J; junction bases unmatched: 5. Here the CDR3 DNA reads TGCAGCGTTCCTACAGGGGGCGCAGAGACCCAGTACTTC. Amino acid sequence: CSVPTGGAETQYF.

The V call is TRBV2, the J call TRBJ2-7; D may be TRBD1 (6 bases). This CDR3 has 15 amino acids. Germline assignment: CDR1 SNHLY and CDR2 FYNNEI. Trimming pared 8 bases from V and 0 bases from J, leaving 17 bases between. The CDR3 protein is CASAEAGVISYEQYF. CDR3 DNA sequence: TGTGCCAGCGCAGAGGCAGGGGTGATCTCCTACGAGCAGTACTTC.

This clone was observed a few times. The chain links TRBV29-1 to TRBJ2-7, with 14 bases fitting TRBD2. The germline V gene has CDR1 SQVTM and CDR2 ANQGSEA. Unmatched junction bases numbered 22, after V lost 6 bases and J lost 3 bases. This CDR3 is 20 amino acids long. The CDR3 nucleotides read TGCAGCGTCGGACGGCGGGCGACTAGCGGGAGGGCCCGTTCTCTCTACGAGCAGTACTTC. The encoded protein is CSVGRRATSGRARSLYEQYF.

This sequence joins TRBV7-9 and TRBJ1-1; TRBD1 is a possible D gene (6 bases). With 0 bases removed from V and 0 bases from J, the gap between germline ends came to 8 bases. Germline CDR1 SEHNR, CDR2 FQNEAQ (reference sequence). This CDR3 contains 15 residues. The CDR3: CASSLATGLNTEAFF. The CDR3 DNA sequence: TGTGCCAGCAGCTTAGCTACAGGGCTGAACACTGAAGCTTTCTTT.

In its sample, this clone was seen once. Other DNA sequences in this sample translate to the same CDR3. V gene TRBV28 combines with J gene TRBJ1-5, with a weak D call TRBD1 (5 bases). Trimming removed 1 base at V and 5 bases at J, with 9 bases between. CDR3 length: 14 residues. In germline, CDR1 is MDHEN, CDR2 SYDVKM. The CDR3: CASSLLRGDQPQHF. Here the CDR3 DNA reads TGTGCCAGCAGTTTATTGCGGGGGGATCAGCCCCAGCATTTT.